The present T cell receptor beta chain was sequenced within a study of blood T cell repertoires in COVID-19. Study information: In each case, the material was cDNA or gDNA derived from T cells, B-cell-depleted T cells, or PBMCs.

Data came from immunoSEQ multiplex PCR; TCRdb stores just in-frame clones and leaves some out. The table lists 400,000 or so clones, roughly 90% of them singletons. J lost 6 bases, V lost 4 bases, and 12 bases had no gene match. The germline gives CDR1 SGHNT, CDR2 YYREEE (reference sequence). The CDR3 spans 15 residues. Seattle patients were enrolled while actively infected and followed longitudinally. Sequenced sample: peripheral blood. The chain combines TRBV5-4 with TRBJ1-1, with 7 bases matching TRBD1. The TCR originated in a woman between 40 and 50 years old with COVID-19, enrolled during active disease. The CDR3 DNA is TGTGCCAGCAGCCCGGGCGGCAGGGGGAGCGCTGAAGCTTTCTTT. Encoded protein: CASSPGGRGSAEAFF.